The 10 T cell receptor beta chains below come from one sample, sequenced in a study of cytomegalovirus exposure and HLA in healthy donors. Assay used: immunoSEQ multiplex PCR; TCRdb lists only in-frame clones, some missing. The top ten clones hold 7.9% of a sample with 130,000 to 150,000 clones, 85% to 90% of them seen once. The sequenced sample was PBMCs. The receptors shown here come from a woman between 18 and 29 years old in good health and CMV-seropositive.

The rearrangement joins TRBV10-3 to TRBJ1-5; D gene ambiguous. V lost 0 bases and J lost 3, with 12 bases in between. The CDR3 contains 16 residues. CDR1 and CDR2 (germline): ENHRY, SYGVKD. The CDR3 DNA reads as TGTGCCATCAGTGAGTCGAACCAGGCCTACAATCAGCCCCAGCATTTT. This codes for CAISESNQAYNQPQHF.

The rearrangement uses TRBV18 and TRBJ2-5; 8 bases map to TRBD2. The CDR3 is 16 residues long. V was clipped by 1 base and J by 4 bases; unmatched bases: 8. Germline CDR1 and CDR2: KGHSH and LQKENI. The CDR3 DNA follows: TGTGCCAGCTCACCACTCGCGGGACTAGTTTCAGAGACCCAGTACTTC. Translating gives CASSPLAGLVSETQYF.

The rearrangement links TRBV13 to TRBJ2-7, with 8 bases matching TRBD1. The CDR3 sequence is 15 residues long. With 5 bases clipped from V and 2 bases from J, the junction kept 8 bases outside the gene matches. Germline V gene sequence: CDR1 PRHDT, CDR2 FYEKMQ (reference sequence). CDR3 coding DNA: TGTGCCAGCAGCGAACGACAGGGGCCCACCTACGAGCAGTACTTC. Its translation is CASSERQGPTYEQYF.

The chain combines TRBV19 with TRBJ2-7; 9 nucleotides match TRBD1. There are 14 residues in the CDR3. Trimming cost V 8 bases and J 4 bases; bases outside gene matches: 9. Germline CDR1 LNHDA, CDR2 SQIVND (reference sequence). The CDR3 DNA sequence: TGTGCCAGTCGAAGCCGGGACAGGGATTACGAGCAGTACTTC. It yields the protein CASRSRDRDYEQYF.

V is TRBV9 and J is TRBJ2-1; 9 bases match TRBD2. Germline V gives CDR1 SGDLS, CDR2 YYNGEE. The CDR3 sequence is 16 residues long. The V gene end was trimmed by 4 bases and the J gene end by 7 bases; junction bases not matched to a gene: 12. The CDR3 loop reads CASSPTTVAGVNEQFF. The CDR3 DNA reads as TGTGCCAGCAGCCCTACGACCGTAGCGGGAGTTAATGAGCAGTTCTTC.

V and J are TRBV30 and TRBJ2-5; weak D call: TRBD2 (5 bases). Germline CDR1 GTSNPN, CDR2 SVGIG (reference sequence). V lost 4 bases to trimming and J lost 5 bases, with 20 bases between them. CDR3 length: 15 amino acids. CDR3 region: CAWTIRGVSGETQYF. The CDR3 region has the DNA TGTGCCTGGACAATCCGGGGAGTTTCTGGGGAGACCCAGTACTTC.

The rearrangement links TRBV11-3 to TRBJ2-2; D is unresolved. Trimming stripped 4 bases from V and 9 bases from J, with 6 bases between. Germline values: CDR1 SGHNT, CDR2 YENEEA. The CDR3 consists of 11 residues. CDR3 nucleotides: TGTGCCAGCAGCTCCGGTTGGGAGCTGTTTTTT. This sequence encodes CASSSGWELFF.

CDR3: CASSPKRAGGGYEQYF. Written as DNA, the CDR3 is TGTGCCAGCAGTCCAAAAAGGGCGGGTGGAGGATACGAGCAGTACTTC. The V gene is TRBV27, the J gene TRBJ2-7, with D possibly being TRBD2 (5 bases). CDR1 and CDR2 from the germline V gene are MNHEY and SMNVEV (reference sequence). This CDR3 has 16 residues. V was pared by 5 bases and J by 4 bases, with 21 bases between.

The CDR3 region is CASSLLAGGVYEQYF. CDR3 DNA sequence: TGTGCCAGCAGTTTATTGGCAGGGGGTGTCTACGAGCAGTACTTC. The chain uses TRBV28 and TRBJ2-7; 7 bases match TRBD1. Germline trimming cut 1 base from V and 3 bases from J; bases unmatched to any gene: 6. The germline V gene has CDR1 MDHEN and CDR2 SYDVKM. This CDR3 is built from 15 residues.

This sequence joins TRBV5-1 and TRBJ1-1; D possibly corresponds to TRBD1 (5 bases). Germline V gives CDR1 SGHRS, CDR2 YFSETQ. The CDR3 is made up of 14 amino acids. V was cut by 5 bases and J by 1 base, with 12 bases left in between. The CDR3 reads CASRDQGQNTEAFF. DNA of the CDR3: TGCGCCAGCAGAGACCAGGGTCAGAACACTGAAGCTTTCTTT.